These 27 T cell receptor beta chains share one sample of origin, sequenced in a study of cytomegalovirus exposure and HLA in healthy donors. Vbeta (60) and Jbeta (13) primers were used in the PCR. Some clones are missing from TCRdb's copy, which holds only in-frame ones; the method was immunoSEQ multiplex PCR. This sample has about 210,000 clones, with about four fifths found just once. The sample consisted of PBMCs. The receptors originated from a woman aged 45-65 years in good health and CMV-seropositive.

There are a few counts of this clone. The chain is built from TRBV10-3 and TRBJ1-3; no clear D gene. Looked up from germline, CDR1 is ENHRY and CDR2 is SYGVKD. The CDR3 spans 17 residues. V was trimmed by 3 bases and J by 0 bases, leaving 15 bases between them. This CDR3 reads CAISEYLGGSSGNTIYF. The CDR3 coding sequence is TGTGCCATCAGTGAATATTTAGGAGGAAGCTCTGGAAACACCATATATTTT.

CDR3 residues: CASRASGEVDTEAFF. The CDR3, as DNA: TGTGCCAGCAGGGCATCAGGGGAAGTGGACACTGAAGCTTTCTTT. The V gene is TRBV7-9, the J gene TRBJ1-1, with D perhaps matching TRBD1 (6 bases). CDR1 SEHNR and CDR2 FQNEAQ come from the germline V gene (reference sequence). This CDR3 has 15 amino acids. V was cut by 6 bases and J by 3 bases, with 17 bases left in between.

The chain carries TRBV5-1 and TRBJ2-5; 7 bases agree with TRBD2. The CDR3 is 14 residues long. Germline lookup yields CDR1 SGHRS and CDR2 YFSETQ. V was pared by 4 bases and J by 2 bases, with 5 bases of the junction left unmatched. The CDR3 sequence: CASSTGLDQETQYF. Here the CDR3 DNA reads TGCGCCAGCAGCACAGGACTAGATCAAGAGACCCAGTACTTC.

The count of this clone is one. In DNA, the CDR3 is TGTGCCAGCAGCCCCGGGGTCGGGAATCAGCCCCAGCATTTT. Protein: CASSPGVGNQPQHF. The V call is TRBV7-2, the J call TRBJ1-5; D call uncertain. The CDR3 loop spans 14 amino acids. Germline CDR1 and CDR2: SGHTA and FQGNSA. The ends were cut back, 5 bases at V and 4 bases at J, with 12 bases in the middle.

The chain is built from TRBV27 and TRBJ1-2, with TRBD1 as a possible D gene (5 bases). Germline V gene lookup returns CDR1 MNHEY and CDR2 SMNVEV (reference sequence). This CDR3 has 16 residues. The V end lost 4 bases, the J end lost 0 bases, and 15 bases lay between the germline ends. The CDR3 DNA is TGTGCCAGCAGTTCCACCCGACAGACCTCTAACTATGGCTACACCTTC. Its protein is CASSSTRQTSNYGYTF.

The CDR3 protein is CASSIAPGRGPQPQHF. CDR3 in DNA: TGTGCCAGTAGTATAGCTCCCGGGAGGGGACCTCAGCCCCAGCATTTT. The chain has TRBV19 and TRBJ1-5; a weak D match, TRBD1 (5 bases). CDR3 size: 16 residues. Per the germline V gene, CDR1 is LNHDA and CDR2 is SQIVND (reference sequence). V was trimmed by 1 base and J by 6 bases, leaving 16 bases between them.

This clone was detected a few times. The chain uses TRBV5-1 and TRBJ2-7; TRBD2 aligns across 9 bases. CDR3 length: 15 amino acids. V trimming: 2 bases; J trimming: 0 bases; junction bases outside the gene matches: 3. CDR1 and CDR2 (germline): SGHRS, YFSETQ. In nucleotides, the CDR3 is TGCGCCAGCAGCTTTAGCGGGGGATTCTCCTACGAGCAGTACTTC. It translates to CASSFSGGFSYEQYF.

The chain uses TRBV6-1 and TRBJ1-2; TRBD1 matches 9 bases. Germline loops: CDR1 MNHNS, CDR2 SASEGT. The CDR3 is 15 amino acids. The trim removed 1 base at V and 6 bases at J, leaving 6 bases unmatched. The CDR3 nucleotides read TGTGCCAGCAGTGAAGGCCAACAGGGGGCCGATGGCTACACCTTC. Translating it yields CASSEGQQGADGYTF.

This chain uses TRBV13 with TRBJ2-7; D possibly corresponds to TRBD1 (6 bases). The germline V and J ends were trimmed by 2 bases and 4 bases, with 12 bases remaining between them. Germline values: CDR1 PRHDT, CDR2 FYEKMQ (reference sequence). This CDR3 comprises 14 residues. The CDR3 loop is CASSLSRRGYEQYF. CDR3 nucleotide sequence: TGTGCCAGCAGCTTAAGTCGCAGGGGATACGAGCAGTACTTC.

The V gene is TRBV7-3, the J gene TRBJ1-1; D may be TRBD1 (5 bases). Germline V CDR1 and CDR2: SGHTA, FQGTGA. This CDR3 contains 13 residues. Between the trimmed V and J ends, which lost 5 bases and 4 bases, there was a span of 11 bases. For the CDR3, the DNA is TGTGCCAGCAGCAAAGGGGTTACCACTGAAGCTTTCTTT. Amino acid sequence: CASSKGVTTEAFF.

V is TRBV10-2 and J is TRBJ2-2; the match to TRBD2 covers 7 bases. Germline lookup yields CDR1 WSHSY and CDR2 SAAADI. The CDR3 covers 15 residues. V trimming: 6 bases; J trimming: 0 bases; junction bases outside the gene matches: 4. The CDR3 DNA follows: TGCGCCAGCAGAGTGGCGGGGGCGAACACCGGGGAGCTGTTTTTT. Encoded protein: CASRVAGANTGELFF.

The chain couples TRBV5-4 to TRBJ2-2; D gene uncertain. V dropped 2 bases and J dropped 4 bases, with 12 bases sitting between them. The CDR3 contains 15 residues. CDR1 and CDR2 (germline): SGHNT, YYREEE (reference sequence). CDR3 region: CASSFGSLATGELFF. For the CDR3, the DNA is TGTGCCAGCAGCTTCGGGTCCCTCGCCACCGGGGAGCTGTTTTTT.

This chain uses TRBV19 with TRBJ2-7, with 8 bases that match TRBD1. Germline V gene lookup returns CDR1 LNHDA and CDR2 SQIVND (reference sequence). The length of the CDR3 is 13 residues. V lost 7 bases and J lost 3; bases outside the gene matches: 5. CDR3 in DNA: TGTGCCAGTAACAAACAGGGGGACTACGAGCAGTACTTC. Protein sequence: CASNKQGDYEQYF.

This clone was observed a single time. The gene calls are TRBV7-8 and TRBJ2-3; no definite D call. Germline values: CDR1 SGHVS, CDR2 FQNEAQ. The CDR3 has 12 residues. Between the trimmed V and J ends, which lost 5 bases and 9 bases, there was a span of 12 bases. This CDR3 reads CASSPRASTQYF. Here the CDR3 DNA reads TGTGCCAGCAGCCCCCGAGCATCCACGCAGTATTTT. The full variable domain, with the rest looked up from reference TRBV7-8 and TRBJ2-3, is GAGVSQSPRYKVAKRGQDVALRCDPISGHVSLFWYQQALGQGPEFLTYFQNEAQLDKSGLPSDRFFAERPEGSVSTLKIQRTQQEDSAVYLCASSPRASTQYFGPGTRLTVL.

The CDR3 DNA is TGTGCCAGCAGTCCACAGGGCTTCAACTATGGCTACACCTTC. Its protein product is CASSPQGFNYGYTF. This chain connects TRBV28 to TRBJ1-2, with a weak D call TRBD1 (6 bases). Per the germline V gene, CDR1 is MDHEN and CDR2 is SYDVKM. This CDR3 has 14 residues. V lost 5 bases to trimming and J lost 2 bases, with 12 bases between them.

The V call is TRBV4-1, the J call TRBJ2-2, with D possibly matching TRBD1 (5 bases). Germline lookup yields CDR1 MGHRA and CDR2 YSYEKL. Deletions cut 4 bases from V and 1 base from J, with 10 bases between. CDR3 length: 15 residues. This CDR3 reads CASSRADRNTGELFF. CDR3 bases: TGCGCCAGCAGCCGGGCCGACAGGAACACCGGGGAGCTGTTTTTT.

The chain has TRBV7-2 and TRBJ1-2; maybe TRBD1 (6 bases). This CDR3 contains 13 residues. Deletions cut 5 bases from V and 4 bases from J, with 11 bases between. CDR1 and CDR2 (germline): SGHTA, FQGNSA. The CDR3 nucleotides read TGTGCCAGCAGCCTCGAGGGGGTCTATGGCTACACCTTC. Amino acid sequence: CASSLEGVYGYTF.

The rearrangement joins TRBV19 to TRBJ2-3, with a tentative D call TRBD2 (5 bases). The CDR3 spans 14 residues. Germline CDR1 reads LNHDA; CDR2 reads SQIVND (reference sequence). The V gene lost 6 bases and the J gene lost 3 bases, with 13 bases spanning the gap. CDR3 in DNA: TGTGCCAGTAGGCCCCGGGGTGGGACAGATACGCAGTATTTT. Translation gives CASRPRGGTDTQYF.

This rearrangement joins TRBV6-5 to TRBJ2-2, with D perhaps matching TRBD2 (6 bases). Germline V gene sequence: CDR1 MNHEY, CDR2 SVGAGI. V was pared by 4 bases and J by 1 base, with 13 bases between. This CDR3 has 16 residues. The CDR3: CASSFVPGGNTGELFF. CDR3 sequence (DNA): TGTGCCAGCAGTTTTGTACCCGGGGGGAACACCGGGGAGCTGTTTTTT.

This clone was picked up a small number of times. This chain links TRBV27 with TRBJ1-5, with D possibly TRBD1 on 6 matching bases. The CDR3 spans 15 residues. With 0 bases removed from V and 4 bases from J, the gap between germline ends came to 10 bases. The germline gives CDR1 MNHEY, CDR2 SMNVEV (reference sequence). CDR3: CASSLSGGVNQPQHF. DNA of the CDR3: TGTGCCAGCAGTTTATCAGGGGGGGTAAATCAGCCCCAGCATTTT.

The V gene is TRBV4-1, the J gene TRBJ1-4, with 9 bases matching TRBD1. CDR3 length: 15 amino acids. Unmatched junction bases numbered 4, after V lost 1 base and J lost 7 bases. CDR1 MGHRA and CDR2 YSYEKL come from the germline V gene. The chain's CDR3 is CASSQVGQGPEKLFF. Written as DNA, the CDR3 is TGCGCCAGCAGCCAAGTGGGACAGGGCCCTGAAAAACTGTTTTTT.

The gene calls are TRBV6-5 and TRBJ1-1; D not certain. The germline gives CDR1 MNHEY, CDR2 SVGAGI. V shed 4 bases and J shed 0 bases, with 15 bases lying between them. The CDR3 covers 16 residues. The chain's CDR3 is CASSSPSATMNTEAFF. In DNA, the CDR3 is TGTGCCAGCAGTTCGCCCAGTGCCACCATGAACACTGAAGCTTTCTTT.

The CDR3 coding sequence is TGCGCCAGCAGCCAAGATTGGAGGGCTACGGAGGATGAGCAGTTCTTC. Its translation is CASSQDWRATEDEQFF. The rearrangement links TRBV4-1 to TRBJ2-1; perhaps TRBD2 as D (6 bases). The CDR3 extends over 16 amino acids. Trimming left V 0 bases short and J 8 bases short, with 17 bases between. Germline V gives CDR1 MGHRA, CDR2 YSYEKL.

The chain uses TRBV28 and TRBJ2-7; 10 bases are a match to TRBD1. The CDR3 extends over 13 amino acids. The V segment lost 7 bases and the J segment 4 bases; nucleotides outside the gene matches: 4. Per germline, CDR1 MDHEN and CDR2 SYDVKM. The CDR3 DNA sequence: TGTGCCAGCAAGACAGGGGGCTGGTACGAGCAGTACTTC. Its protein product is CASKTGGWYEQYF.

This chain joins TRBV19 and TRBJ1-2; D is undetermined. Between the trimmed V and J ends, which lost 4 bases and 3 bases, there was a span of 15 bases. This CDR3 comprises 15 residues. Germline lookup yields CDR1 LNHDA and CDR2 SQIVND (reference sequence). The CDR3 spells CASSTGGGLHYGYTF. The CDR3 bases are TGTGCCAGTAGTACCGGTGGCGGGTTGCACTATGGCTACACCTTC.

The gene calls are TRBV5-1 and TRBJ1-2; D might be TRBD1 (5 bases). Between the trimmed V and J ends, which lost 3 bases and 8 bases, there was a span of 14 bases. Germline V gene lookup returns CDR1 SGHRS and CDR2 YFSETQ. CDR3 size: 13 residues. The CDR3 spells CASSSGDWGGYTF. CDR3 nucleotides: TGCGCCAGCAGCTCCGGGGACTGGGGAGGCTACACCTTC. Looking up the rest from reference TRBV5-1 and TRBJ1-2 gives the full variable domain: KAGVTQTPRYLIKTRGQQVTLSCSPISGHRSVSWYQQTPGQGLQFLFEYFSETQRNKGNFPGRFSGRQFSNSRSEMNVSTLELGDSALYLCASSSGDWGGYTFGSGTRLTVV.

The chain couples TRBV2 to TRBJ1-1; a possible D gene is TRBD1 (6 bases). Germline V lookup: CDR1 SNHLY, CDR2 FYNNEI. This CDR3 is built from 13 residues. The germline V and J ends were trimmed by 10 bases and 0 bases, with 12 bases remaining between them. The CDR3 DNA reads as TGTGCCAACCGGGACACCATGAACACTGAAGCTTTCTTT. Its protein is CANRDTMNTEAFF.